One sample yielded the 15 T cell receptor beta chains listed below, sequenced in a study of graft-versus-host responses after intestinal transplantation. Profiling relied on immunoSEQ multiplex PCR, and the TCRdb table lists in-frame clones only, not all of them. Among about 12,000 clones, around 82% were seen once, and the ten largest hold around half. Sequenced material: PBMCs, taken around 130 days after transplant. The receptors were gathered from a human patient who received an intestinal transplant, so some T cells may come from the graft donor.

This clone was picked up one time. The chain carries TRBV30 and TRBJ2-1; D is undetermined. V was shortened by 1 base and J by 0 bases, with 1 base between the two germline ends. The length of the CDR3 is 12 residues. CDR1 is GTSNPN, CDR2 SVGIG, per germline (reference sequence). This CDR3 is CAWSDSYNEQFF. The CDR3 nucleotides read TGTGCCTGGAGTGACTCCTACAATGAGCAGTTCTTC.

The CDR3 region is CASSGGRLNEQFF. The CDR3 DNA reads TGTGCCAGCAGCGGGGGCCGGCTCAATGAGCAGTTCTTC. This rearrangement joins TRBV5-6 to TRBJ2-1; tentatively, D is TRBD1 (6 bases). The CDR3 contains 13 residues. The germline CDR1 and CDR2 sequences are SGHDT and YYEEEE. V was cut by 4 bases and J by 6 bases, with 11 bases left in between.

The chain couples TRBV7-2 to TRBJ2-7; D possibly uses TRBD1 or TRBD2 (5 bases each). The V end was cut by 5 bases, the J end by 0 bases, with 11 bases between. Looked up from germline, CDR1 is SGHTA and CDR2 is FQGNSA. This CDR3 spans 14 amino acids. CDR3 DNA sequence: TGTGCCAGCAGCCCGGGGCTCCGCTCCTACGAGCAGTACTTC. It codes for CASSPGLRSYEQYF.

This rearrangement joins TRBV19 to TRBJ2-1; 13 positions agree with TRBD2. This CDR3 has 15 residues. Germline loops: CDR1 LNHDA, CDR2 SQIVND (reference sequence). V was clipped by 8 bases and J by 7 bases; unmatched bases: 8. The CDR3 sequence: CASGPGLAGVNEQFF. Here the CDR3 DNA reads TGTGCCAGTGGACCAGGACTAGCGGGAGTTAATGAGCAGTTCTTC. The full variable domain, with the rest looked up from reference TRBV19 and TRBJ2-1, is DGGITQSPKYLFRKEGQNVTLSCEQNLNHDAMYWYRQDPGQGLRLIYYSQIVNDFQKGDIAEGYSVSREKKESFPLTVTSAQKNPTAFYLCASGPGLAGVNEQFFGPGTRLTVL.

The V call is TRBV12-5, the J call TRBJ2-5; no firm D call. Trimming stripped 0 bases from V and 5 bases from J, with 13 bases between. The CDR3 spans 15 residues. CDR1 is LGHNT, CDR2 FRNRAP, per germline. The CDR3 DNA is TGTGCTAGTGGTTTGGTGGGCCAGCCCTGGGAGACCCAGTACTTC. Translating gives CASGLVGQPWETQYF.

The rearrangement joins TRBV30 to TRBJ1-5; D ambiguous. Per germline, CDR1 GTSNPN and CDR2 SVGIG (reference sequence). This CDR3 spans 12 amino acids. Trimming stripped 1 base from V and 4 bases from J, with 5 bases between. In nucleotides, the CDR3 is TGTGCCTGGAGTGCCCGGAATCAGCCCCAGCATTTT. It encodes CAWSARNQPQHF.

The chain couples TRBV18 to TRBJ1-5; no clear D. V shed 3 bases and J shed 5 bases, with 11 bases lying between them. This CDR3 contains 14 residues. Germline CDR1 and CDR2: KGHSH and LQKENI. CDR3 region: CASSPIQRDQPQHF. CDR3 nucleotide sequence: TGTGCCAGCTCACCGATTCAAAGGGATCAGCCCCAGCATTTT.

The chain is built from TRBV5-1 and TRBJ1-4, with a tentative D call TRBD1 (6 bases). Germline lookup yields CDR1 SGHRS and CDR2 YFSETQ. The V and J ends lost 7 bases and 6 bases respectively, with 19 bases between them. The CDR3 runs to 15 residues. DNA for the CDR3: TGCGCCAGCCGGGCCCTGACAGGAGGGGATGAAAAACTGTTTTTT. It is translated as CASRALTGGDEKLFF.

CDR3 amino acids: CASSYSTGYEQYF. The CDR3 DNA reads TGTGCCAGCAGTTACTCGACAGGGTACGAGCAGTACTTC. J is TRBJ2-7 and V is TRBV6-5; 7 nucleotides align to TRBD1. Germline assignment: CDR1 MNHEY and CDR2 SVGAGI. With 0 bases clipped from V and 4 bases from J, the junction kept 0 bases outside the gene matches. The CDR3 covers 13 residues.

The gene calls are TRBV13 and TRBJ2-3, with TRBD1 matching over 7 bases. This CDR3 spans 13 amino acids. Germline V gene sequence: CDR1 PRHDT, CDR2 FYEKMQ (reference sequence). J lost 3 bases, V lost 8 bases, and 5 bases had no gene match. The CDR3 here is CASLGGQTDTQYF. The CDR3 DNA sequence: TGTGCCAGCCTAGGGGGCCAGACAGATACGCAGTATTTT.

The CDR3 DNA sequence: TGTGCCAGCAGTTTGAATGGAAATTCACCCCTCCACTTT. Protein product: CASSLNGNSPLHF. V is TRBV27 and J is TRBJ1-6; D not resolved. Trimming stripped 3 bases from V and 7 bases from J, with 7 bases between. This CDR3 region has 13 residues. Germline-derived CDR1 and CDR2 are MNHEY and SMNVEV (reference sequence).

This clone was detected only a few times. The chain has TRBV27 and TRBJ2-6; D might be TRBD2 (5 bases). Deletions cut 5 bases from V and 0 bases from J, with 8 bases between. The CDR3 sequence is 15 residues long. Germline CDR1 is MNHEY and CDR2 is SMNVEV (reference sequence). CDR3: CASSRTSSGANVLTF. The CDR3 DNA is TGTGCCAGCAGTCGAACTAGCTCTGGGGCCAACGTCCTGACTTTC.

The rearrangement joins TRBV7-3 to TRBJ2-1; 9 positions match TRBD2. The CDR3 loop spans 16 amino acids. V dropped 1 base and J dropped 2; count of bases not matched to a gene: 3. Germline assignment: CDR1 SGHTA and CDR2 FQGTGA. The CDR3, as DNA: TGTGCCAGCAGCTTAATGGGCGGGAGGGCCTACAATGAGCAGTTCTTC. It is translated as CASSLMGGRAYNEQFF.

The genes are TRBV4-1 and TRBJ2-7; no definite D call. The V gene's germline CDR1 is MGHRA and CDR2 YSYEKL. Trimming left V 0 bases short and J 1 base short, with 10 bases between. The CDR3 length is 15 residues. CDR3 residues: CASSQEYAESYEQYF. CDR3 DNA: TGCGCCAGCAGCCAAGAGTACGCGGAATCCTACGAGCAGTACTTC.

The sample holds a few counts of this clone. The rearrangement uses TRBV29-1 and TRBJ1-5; D may be TRBD1 (5 bases). This CDR3 region has 14 residues. Deletions cut 4 bases from V and 0 bases from J, with 10 bases between. Per the germline V gene, CDR1 is SQVTM and CDR2 is ANQGSEA. In DNA form, the CDR3 reads TGCAGCGTTGCCGGGACGGATAGCAATCAGCCCCAGCATTTT. It is translated as CSVAGTDSNQPQHF.